This T cell receptor (beta chain) was sequenced in a study of Graves' ophthalmopathy and Graves' hyperthyroidism (dated 2018 in TCRdb). About the study as a whole: Peripheral blood was collected at initial diagnosis, before any treatment. Once sampling was done, hyperthyroidism patients were given methimazole at a starting dose of 30 mg daily, while ophthalmopathy patients were given high-dose intravenous methylprednisolone. For training and testing, the 80 to 100 patients in the discovery cohort were randomly divided in a 7:3 ratio. The study used TCR beta repertoire signatures to distinguish Graves' ophthalmopathy from Graves' hyperthyroidism and to predict progression to ophthalmopathy. To explore V-J signatures distinguishing ophthalmopathy from hyperthyroidism, a discovery set of around 97 patients (about 41 ophthalmopathy, 57 stable hyperthyroidism) was enrolled. For independent validation, a separate cohort was made up of 18 hyperthyroidism patients plus 17 patients who later progressed from hyperthyroidism to ophthalmopathy. In total, approximately 130 blood samples were TCR-sequenced: some 40 ophthalmopathy, under 80 hyperthyroidism and roughly 17 hyperthyroidism-to-ophthalmopathy patients. In more than five hyperthyroidism patients, the T-cell repertoires found in thyroid tissue were compared with those found in blood. The study at large found these results: Ophthalmopathy was separated from stable hyperthyroidism by the 13-signature model with roughly 87% sensitivity and less than 82% specificity in cross-validation and with 80%/75% in the test set. No statistical method was used to predetermine the sample size, and group allocation was not hidden from the investigators. Among expanded thyroid clonotypes with frequency above 0.001, most also showed up in blood, which suggests that blood repertoires may reflect the thyroid immune response. In validation, the model predicted ophthalmopathy progression with 55% to 71% sensitivity and roughly 72% specificity; 12 predicted patients were CT-confirmed with GO in a median of approximately six months.

At the junction V is shortened by 6 bases and J by 7 bases; bases outside the gene matches: 7. CDR1 SQVTM and CDR2 ANQGSEA are derived from the germline V gene. There are 12 amino acids in the CDR3, from cysteine to phenylalanine inclusive. The DNA shown is the 36-base CDR3, in frame from base 1. For repertoire sequencing, the TCR beta CDR3 regions were amplified from RNA transcripts. The first round of RT-PCR was done with HTBI primers and the Qiagen OneStep RT-PCR kit, and was followed by a second round of multiplex PCR, then size selection and purification. Sequencing of the libraries was carried out on an Illumina HiSeq2000 in paired-end mode with 100 bp reads. Concerning the study's data processing: Reads were processed with SOAPnuke, discarding reads with adapters, uncalled bases, mean Phred below 15, or no exact constant-primer or identifier match. COPE v1.2.5 was used to merge the high-quality paired reads. Each unique nucleotide sequence was defined as a clonotype, and clonotypes were aligned to IMGT TRB V, D and J references with MiTCR v1.1. The analysis was limited to V-J combinations with a frequency above 0.0001, which together covered 99.2% of the repertoires. For each V-J combination, a TCR clonal expansion and chaos score was defined as F50 clonal expansion divided by the chaos observed in the TCRdist matrix. Welch's t-statistics and random forest were used to reduce the features to 10 to 15 V-J combinations, which were then used as input to a naive Bayes classifier. Thyroid-blood repertoire similarity was quantified with the Morisita-Horn index. TCRdb trimmed public reads at Q25 via fastp, called clones via MiXCR and kept in-frame beta chains. Duplicate CDR3 protein sequences are folded into a single record with the most common DNA and genes. Here the V and J calls rest on TCRdb's processing, not on the authors' analysis. Across this sample there are 400,000 or so distinct CDR3 sequences, with 15% seen only once. 5.5% to 8% of the sample is taken by the ten largest.

About this clonotype itself: The antigen it recognizes is unknown. Base quality data are lacking; no much larger clone is found one base away.

A patient counted as having stable hyperthyroidism if there was no progression to ophthalmopathy within 18 months of follow-up. Hyperthyroidism patients were newly diagnosed, with disease duration under 2 months, and aged 18 to 65 years. Patients with other autoimmune diseases, uncontrolled infections, pregnancy or lactation were excluded from the study. Clinical symptoms, serum thyroxine, TRAb, thyroid ultrasound and orbital computed tomography were used for diagnosis. Using Ficoll-Paque density gradient centrifugation, PBMCs were isolated from 9.5 to 10 ml of fresh peripheral blood. Trizol reagent was used to extract the total RNA, and its quality was then checked on an Agilent 2100 Bioanalyzer.

The clonotype was recovered from a woman aged 18-29 years with stable Graves' hyperthyroidism. Donor details come from another sample of the same person, matched by shared clones. The sequence is built from TRBV29-1 and TRBJ1-2; TRBD1 matches 8 bases in the middle. The sample consisted of peripheral blood. The sequence in DNA is TGCAGCGTAGCGACAGGGGTTATTGGCTACACCTTC. The translation is CSVATGVIGYTF.